This record looks at one T cell receptor beta chain sequence and its context. The target antigen is unknown. The data were taken from a study of cytomegalovirus exposure and HLA in healthy donors. General study results and limits: Prior analysis indicated that the majority of TCR beta V segments exhibited productivity approximately 87% or approximately 30% of the time.

The length of the CDR3 is 15 residues. CDR1 and CDR2 (germline): SNHLY, FYNNEI. V gave up 2 bases and J gave up 4 bases, with 14 bases separating them. PCR used 60 Vbeta primers and 13 Jbeta primers. TCRdb keeps only in-frame clones here, not all; method: immunoSEQ multiplex PCR. The profile shows tens of thousands of clones, 76% of them singletons. Sequencing was done on a sample of PBMCs. The genes are TRBV2 and TRBJ1-2, with TRBD1 as a possible D gene (6 bases). The sequence was obtained from a man between 18 and 29 years old in good health and CMV-seronegative. The CDR3 loop reads CASSELAGAFYGYTF. In nucleotides, the CDR3 is TGTGCCAGCAGTGAACTGGCAGGGGCTTTCTATGGCTACACCTTC.